This TCR beta chain was identified during a study of cytomegalovirus exposure and HLA in healthy donors. The primer mix had 60 Vbeta and 13 Jbeta primers. Profiled with immunoSEQ multiplex PCR; TCRdb holds only in-frame clones, not every one. There are about 240,000 clones in the sample; 85% occur only once, and 0.2% to 0.25% lies in the top ten. This CDR3 spans 16 amino acids. Germline CDR1 is SGHKS and CDR2 is YYEKEE (reference sequence). V was pared by 4 bases and J by 6 bases, with 12 bases of the junction left unmatched. Sequencing was carried out using PBMCs. This TCR was recovered from a girl aged 2 to 10 in good health and CMV-seronegative. The J gene is TRBJ2-2, the V gene TRBV5-5; 7 nucleotides align to TRBD1. The CDR3 spells CASSNPTGKRAGELFF. Here the CDR3 DNA reads TGTGCCAGCAGCAACCCGACAGGGAAGAGGGCCGGGGAGCTGTTTTTT. The full variable domain, with the rest looked up from reference TRBV5-5 and TRBJ2-2, is DAGVTQSPTHLIKTRGQQVTLRCSPISGHKSVSWYQQVLGQGPQFIFQYYEKEERGRGNFPDRFSARQFPNYSSELNVNALLLGDSALYLCASSNPTGKRAGELFFGEGSRLTVL.